These 23 T cell receptor beta chains were all obtained from the same sample, sequenced in a study of CD8+ T cells in alopecia areata. Sample treatment: oral pan-JAK inhibitor, 5-10 mg twice daily. After isolation, RNA underwent reverse transcription to generate cDNA as the sequencing template. Sequencing was performed with immunoSEQ multiplex PCR; in TCRdb, only in-frame clones are kept and a portion is missing. Found here are 190,000 or so clones, around 56% of them singletons; the top ten hold 3% to 4%. The starting material was CD4+ T cells sorted from blood, obtained at week 4, from a patient treated with tofacitinib. Receptors originate from a human donor with alopecia areata.

This clone occurred a few times. The rearrangement joins TRBV10-3 to TRBJ2-1; tentatively, D is TRBD1 or TRBD2 (5 bases each). Germline V gene data show CDR1 as ENHRY and CDR2 as SYGVKD. The CDR3 covers 13 residues. Trimming took 5 bases from V and 5 from J, leaving 10 bases between them. CDR3 loop: CAISPGTDNEQFF. The CDR3 coding sequence is TGTGCCATCAGTCCCGGGACGGACAATGAGCAGTTCTTC.

The genes are TRBV29-1 and TRBJ1-2; D is unclear. The ends were cut back, 6 bases at V and 4 bases at J, with 9 bases in the middle. CDR3 length: 11 residues. Germline V gene sequence: CDR1 SQVTM, CDR2 ANQGSEA. The CDR3 region has the DNA TGCAGCGTCGTAGAAGGCTATGGCTACACCTTC. Protein sequence: CSVVEGYGYTF.

CDR3 region: CAHLQLLGLKQGYGYTF. CDR3 DNA: TGTGCTCACCTTCAGCTCCTAGGGCTTAAACAGGGTTATGGCTACACCTTC. V is TRBV7-2 and J is TRBJ1-2; D is perhaps TRBD1 (6 bases). The CDR3 spans 17 residues. Germline V gives CDR1 SGHTA, CDR2 FQGNSA.

J is TRBJ2-5 and V is TRBV5-4; 12 positions match TRBD2. The CDR3 sequence is 18 residues long. Germline values: CDR1 SGHNT, CDR2 YYREEE (reference sequence). V lost 0 bases to trimming and J lost 4 bases; unmatched junction nucleotides: 10. The CDR3 spells CASSLGRLAGVPVETQYF. CDR3 DNA: TGTGCCAGCAGCTTGGGGAGACTAGCGGGGGTACCCGTAGAGACCCAGTACTTC. The variable domain in full, completed from reference TRBV5-4 and TRBJ2-5, reads ETGVTQSPTHLIKTRGQQVTLRCSSQSGHNTVSWYQQALGQGPQFIFQYYREEENGRGNFPPRFSGLQFPNYSSELNVNALELDDSALYLCASSLGRLAGVPVETQYFGPGTRLLVL.

The CDR3 sequence: CASSETLIPGPSSYEQYF. The CDR3 region has the DNA TGTGCCAGCAGTGAAACCCTAATCCCGGGTCCAAGCTCCTACGAGCAGTACTTC. This chain links TRBV6-1 with TRBJ2-7; D is undetermined. Trimming shortened V by 2 bases and J by 0 bases, and 20 bases separated the two germline ends. The CDR3 covers 18 residues. Germline-derived CDR1 and CDR2 are MNHNS and SASEGT.

In the case of this clone: This sample includes further DNA sequences coding for the same CDR3. This chain links TRBV15 with TRBJ2-3, with D possibly TRBD1 on 5 matching bases. The CDR3 contains 15 residues. From germline, CDR1 is LNHNV and CDR2 YYDKDF (reference sequence). With 0 bases removed from V and 0 bases from J, the gap between germline ends came to 7 bases. Here the CDR3 reads CATSRDRQSTDTQYF. CDR3 bases: TGTGCCACCAGCAGAGATCGACAGAGCACAGATACGCAGTATTTT.

This sequence joins TRBV5-4 and TRBJ1-2; 7 positions agree with TRBD1. Germline V gene data show CDR1 as SGHNT and CDR2 as YYREEE (reference sequence). This CDR3 has 15 residues. V shed 5 bases and J 9 bases; nucleotides not matched to a gene: 16. The CDR3: CASSPGGGGASSYTF. CDR3 DNA: TGTGCCAGCAGTCCAGGCGGAGGGGGCGCCTCGAGCTACACCTTC.

The chain uses TRBV7-2 and TRBJ2-4; weak D call: TRBD2 (5 bases). Trimming removed 1 base from V and 8 bases from J, with 12 bases in between. The germline CDR1 and CDR2 sequences are SGHTA and FQGNSA. The CDR3 extends over 14 amino acids. The CDR3 loop reads CASSLEVTRDIQYF. Written as DNA, the CDR3 is TGTGCCAGCAGCTTAGAAGTCACTAGGGACATTCAGTACTTC.

The genes are TRBV7-4 and TRBJ1-3; no definite D call. From germline, CDR1 is SGHVT and CDR2 SQSDAQ. Deletions cut 4 bases from V and 8 bases from J, with 15 bases between. The CDR3 runs 14 residues. The CDR3, as DNA: TGTGCCAGCAGCTCCTGGGAGGGAGGATACACCATATATTTT. Translated: CASSSWEGGYTIYF. The whole variable domain, remainder taken from reference TRBV7-4 and TRBJ1-3, is GAGVSQSPRYKVAKRGRDVALRCDSISGHVTLYWYRQTLGQGSEVLTYSQSDAQRDKSGRPSGRFSAERPERSVSTLKIQRTEQGDSAVYLCASSSWEGGYTIYFGEGSWLTVV.

V and J are TRBV7-2 and TRBJ2-5, with TRBD1 matching over 7 bases. Germline lookup yields CDR1 SGHTA and CDR2 FQGNSA. This CDR3 is 13 amino acids long. V shed 6 bases, J shed 7 bases, and the junction held 8 bases outside the gene matches. CDR3 residues: CASSLTGEGTQYF. CDR3 DNA: TGTGCCAGCAGTCTCACAGGGGAAGGGACCCAGTACTTC.

This rearrangement joins TRBV4-1 to TRBJ2-5; 13 bases line up with TRBD2. There are 16 residues in the CDR3. Germline CDR1 is MGHRA and CDR2 is YSYEKL. J lost 2 bases, V lost 4 bases, and 4 bases had no gene match. CDR3 nucleotides: TGCGCCAGCAGCCTAGGGACTAGCGGGGCACAAGAGACCCAGTACTTC. Translated, it gives CASSLGTSGAQETQYF.

The rearrangement links TRBV2 to TRBJ1-2, with D hard to call. Trimming cost V 2 bases and J 0 bases, with 13 bases left between them. This CDR3 region has 16 residues. CDR1 and CDR2 from the germline V gene are SNHLY and FYNNEI. The CDR3 DNA sequence: TGTGCCAGCAGTGAAATAAGGGCGGCCGCTAACTATGGCTACACCTTC. Protein product: CASSEIRAAANYGYTF. Using reference TRBV2 and TRBJ1-2 for the parts outside the CDR3, the full variable domain is EPEVTQTPSHQVTQMGQEVILRCVPISNHLYFYWYRQILGQKVEFLVSFYNNEISEKSEIFDDQFSVERPDGSNFTLKIRSTKLEDSAMYFCASSEIRAAANYGYTFGSGTRLTVV.

Only one count was recorded for this clone. The CDR3 loop is CASSQDVRRDYGYTF. The CDR3 region has the DNA TGTGCCAGCAGCCAAGACGTAAGAAGGGACTATGGCTACACCTTC. The chain is built from TRBV4-2 and TRBJ1-2, with D unresolved. CDR1 is LGHNA and CDR2 is YNFKEQ in the germline V gene. The ends were cut back, 0 bases at V and 3 bases at J, with 11 bases in the middle. There are 15 residues in the CDR3.

The gene calls are TRBV29-1 and TRBJ1-1; D may be TRBD1 (5 bases). The length of the CDR3 is 14 residues. Between the trimmed V and J ends, which lost 7 bases and 0 bases, there was a span of 15 bases. Looked up from germline, CDR1 is SQVTM and CDR2 is ANQGSEA. CDR3 nucleotide sequence: TGCAGCGGCTTGCAGGCAGGGATGAACACTGAAGCTTTCTTT. It specifies CSGLQAGMNTEAFF.

CDR3 DNA: TGTGCCAGTAGTTCCGGGACTAGCGGGGGACAAGAGACCCAGTACTTC. Translating gives CASSSGTSGGQETQYF. The rearrangement joins TRBV19 to TRBJ2-5; 14 bases map to TRBD2. V lost 5 bases to trimming and J lost 2 bases; unmatched junction nucleotides: 4. Germline V gives CDR1 LNHDA, CDR2 SQIVND (reference sequence). The CDR3 consists of 16 residues.

The chain combines TRBV28 with TRBJ2-3; possibly TRBD1 or TRBD2 for D (6 bases each). V shed 2 bases and J shed 1 base, with 10 bases lying between them. This CDR3 is built from 15 residues. Germline values: CDR1 MDHEN, CDR2 SYDVKM. CDR3 in amino acids: CASSLRGRGTDTQYF. The CDR3 coding sequence is TGTGCCAGCAGTTTACGGGGGCGAGGCACAGATACGCAGTATTTT.

This chain joins TRBV7-2 and TRBJ1-1; unclear D gene. The CDR3 runs 14 residues. CDR1 is SGHTA, CDR2 FQGNSA, per germline. Trimming pared 3 bases from V and 7 bases from J, leaving 15 bases between. As DNA, the CDR3 is TGTGCCAGCAGCTTTAGGAAGGGTATTGGTGAAGCTTTCTTT. Translated: CASSFRKGIGEAFF.

CDR3 protein: CASSPWGEKLFF. The CDR3 nucleotides read TGTGCCAGTAGTCCCTGGGGGGAAAAACTGTTTTTT. V gene TRBV19 combines with J gene TRBJ1-4, with D maybe TRBD1 (5 bases). Germline CDR1 and CDR2: LNHDA and SQIVND (reference sequence). The length of the CDR3 is 12 residues. Trimming cost V 5 bases and J 8 bases, with 9 bases left between them.

This chain links TRBV6-5 with TRBJ1-4, with D possibly TRBD1 on 5 matching bases. Trimming cost V 2 bases and J 3 bases, with 7 bases left between them. CDR3 length: 14 residues. Germline CDR1 is MNHEY and CDR2 is SVGAGI. CDR3 residues: CASSYRDPNEKLFF. The CDR3 bases are TGTGCCAGCAGTTACAGGGACCCTAATGAAAAACTGTTTTTT.

The DNA for the CDR3 is TGTGCCAGTAGTATCGGGTCAAATAATTCACCCCTCCACTTT. It is translated as CASSIGSNNSPLHF. The V gene is TRBV19, the J gene TRBJ1-6, with D unclear. The germline V gene encodes CDR1 LNHDA and CDR2 SQIVND (reference sequence). The CDR3 spans 14 residues. With 3 bases removed from V and 5 bases from J, the gap between germline ends came to 8 bases. The full variable domain, rest sourced from reference TRBV19 and TRBJ1-6, is DGGITQSPKYLFRKEGQNVTLSCEQNLNHDAMYWYRQDPGQGLRLIYYSQIVNDFQKGDIAEGYSVSREKKESFPLTVTSAQKNPTAFYLCASSIGSNNSPLHFGNGTRLTVT.

The chain has TRBV2 and TRBJ1-1; D is undetermined. This CDR3 is 11 amino acids long. Germline V lookup: CDR1 SNHLY, CDR2 FYNNEI. V was trimmed by 6 bases and J by 10 bases, leaving 12 bases between them. The CDR3 DNA reads TGTGCCAGCAGGAGGGAGGGTACAGCTTTCTTT. This sequence encodes CASRREGTAFF.

In its sample, this clone was seen a few times. This chain joins TRBV4-1 and TRBJ2-1, with D uncertain. Germline CDR1 MGHRA, CDR2 YSYEKL. This CDR3 is built from 15 residues. Trimming removed 4 bases from V and 7 bases from J, with 17 bases in between. CDR3 sequence (DNA): TGCGCCAGCAGCCCCCAGATCGGCCTGGGGAATGAGCAGTTCTTC. Its translation: CASSPQIGLGNEQFF.

This chain uses TRBV25-1 with TRBJ1-2, with D possibly TRBD1 on 6 matching bases. V was pared by 0 bases and J by 3 bases, with 14 bases between. Per germline, CDR1 MGHDK and CDR2 SYGVNS. This CDR3 contains 16 residues. CDR3 region: CASSEYLGAEDYGYTF. In DNA, the CDR3 is TGTGCCAGCAGTGAATATCTGGGGGCGGAGGACTATGGCTACACCTTC.